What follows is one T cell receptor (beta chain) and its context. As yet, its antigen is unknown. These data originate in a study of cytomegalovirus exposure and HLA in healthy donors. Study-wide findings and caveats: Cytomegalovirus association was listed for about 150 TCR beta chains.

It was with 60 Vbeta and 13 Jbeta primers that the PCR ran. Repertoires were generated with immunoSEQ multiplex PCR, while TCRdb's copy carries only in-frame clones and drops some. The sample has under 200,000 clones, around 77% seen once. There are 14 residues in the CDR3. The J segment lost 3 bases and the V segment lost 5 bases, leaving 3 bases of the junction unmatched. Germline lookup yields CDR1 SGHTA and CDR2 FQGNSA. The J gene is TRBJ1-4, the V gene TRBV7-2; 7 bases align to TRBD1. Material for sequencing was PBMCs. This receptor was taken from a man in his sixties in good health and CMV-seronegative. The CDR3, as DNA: TGTGCCAGCAGCCCCGACAGGGCTAATGAAAAACTGTTTTTT. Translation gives CASSPDRANEKLFF.